These 22 T cell receptor beta chains were all obtained from the same sample, sequenced in a study of identical twins. MiXCR, run by TCRdb on the 5' RACE reads, gives a single entry per CDR3 protein. Of about 530,000 distinct CDR3 sequences listed, 12% to 15% were seen once; the top ten hold roughly 0.46%. These data are also associated with another study on yellow fever vaccine responses in identical twins.

Sequencing was carried out using CD4+ T cells sorted from blood. The receptors were gathered from a woman aged 18 to 35 in good health.

At least ten counts were recorded for this clonotype. This sequence joins TRBV7-9 and TRBJ1-1, with D maybe TRBD1 (5 bases). Between the trimmed V and J ends, which lost 3 bases and 5 bases, there was a span of 10 bases. Germline V gene sequence: CDR1 SEHNR, CDR2 FQNEAQ (reference sequence). The CDR3 consists of 13 residues. The CDR3 spells CASSFGGRTEAFF. DNA for the CDR3: TGTGCCAGCAGCTTTGGGGGTCGGACTGAAGCTTTCTTT.

The chain combines TRBV11-2 with TRBJ2-7; the match to TRBD1 covers 7 bases. The CDR3 runs 13 residues. The germline CDR1 and CDR2 sequences are SGHAT and FQNNGV. The ends lost 5 bases at V and 6 bases at J; junction bases unmatched: 7. In DNA form, the CDR3 reads TGTGCCAGCAGCCATGGCTACAGGGGCGAGCAGTACTTC. Its translation is CASSHGYRGEQYF.

V is TRBV24-1 and J is TRBJ1-2; the D gene is possibly TRBD1 (5 bases). The V and J ends lost 5 bases and 10 bases respectively, with 16 bases between them. The CDR3 spans 13 residues. Germline loops: CDR1 KGHDR, CDR2 SFDVKD. Written as DNA, the CDR3 is TGTGCCACCAGTGCCCTAGGGACCTCAGACTACACCTTC. Translated, it gives CATSALGTSDYTF.

This clonotype has a count of ten or more. This rearrangement joins TRBV7-8 to TRBJ2-7, with D unclear. V lost 2 bases and J 6 bases, leaving 11 bases between the germline ends. The CDR3 spans 13 residues. From germline, CDR1 is SGHVS and CDR2 FQNEAQ. The CDR3 DNA is TGTGCCAGCAGCTTATCCTCTGCGTCCGAGCAGTACGTC. It encodes CASSLSSASEQYV.

The chain combines TRBV11-2 with TRBJ2-4; TRBD2 matches 11 bases. V was clipped by 3 bases and J by 0 bases; unmatched bases: 10. The CDR3 runs to 19 residues. CDR1 is SGHAT, CDR2 FQNNGV, per germline. The CDR3 bases are TGTGCCAGCAGCTTTTCCGGGACTAGCGGTACTATAGCCAAAAACATTCAGTACTTC. Protein: CASSFSGTSGTIAKNIQYF.

In this sample, this clonotype turned up a few times. The chain is built from TRBV5-1 and TRBJ2-1, with 9 bases fitting TRBD2. CDR3 size: 14 residues. Germline V CDR1 and CDR2: SGHRS, YFSETQ. Trimming took 3 bases from V and 9 from J; bases not matched to a gene: 7. The CDR3 reads CASSSALAGGEQFF. The DNA of the CDR3 is TGCGCCAGCAGCTCAGCACTAGCGGGCGGTGAGCAGTTCTTC.

The chain employs TRBV24-1 and TRBJ2-2, with 15 bases lining up with TRBD2. This CDR3 is built from 18 residues. Trimming removed 1 base from V and 5 bases from J; junction bases left unmatched: 4. CDR1 KGHDR and CDR2 SFDVKD come from the germline V gene. The CDR3 DNA is TGTGCCACCAGTGATTTTCGGGGACTAGCGGGAGGAACCGGGGAGCTGTTTTTT. Its protein product is CATSDFRGLAGGTGELFF.

This clonotype has only a few counts. The chain carries TRBV3-1 and TRBJ2-1; D perhaps matches TRBD2 (6 bases). V lost 3 bases to trimming and J lost 9 bases, with 9 bases between them. The CDR3 contains 12 residues. In germline, CDR1 is LGHDT, CDR2 YNNKEL (reference sequence). The CDR3 DNA reads TGTGCCAGCAGCCATAGCGGTACTGAGCAGTTCTTC. Its protein product is CASSHSGTEQFF.

In this sample, this clonotype turned up many times. The chain is built from TRBV3-1 and TRBJ2-1; no firm D call. V lost 1 base and J lost 5, with 3 bases in between. The CDR3 has 12 residues. The germline V gene encodes CDR1 LGHDT and CDR2 YNNKEL (reference sequence). The CDR3 loop is CASSQVNNEQFF. The CDR3 DNA follows: TGTGCCAGCAGCCAAGTGAACAATGAGCAGTTCTTC.

The V gene is TRBV11-2, the J gene TRBJ1-1; D remains unclear. This CDR3 is built from 15 residues. The germline gives CDR1 SGHAT, CDR2 FQNNGV. With 0 bases removed from V and 12 bases from J, the gap between germline ends came to 20 bases. CDR3 in DNA: TGTGCCAGCAGCTTAGATAGTGTAACCAGTCGGGTTACTTTCTTT. Amino acid sequence: CASSLDSVTSRVTFF.

This clonotype was seen a handful of times. The rearrangement joins TRBV25-1 to TRBJ2-2; maybe TRBD1 (6 bases). The CDR3 runs 15 residues. Deletions cut 7 bases from V and 1 base from J, with 13 bases between. The germline CDR1 and CDR2 sequences are MGHDK and SYGVNS. The CDR3 DNA reads TGTGCCAGCACCCCCTCGACAGGGAACACCGGGGAGCTGTTTTTT. Translated: CASTPSTGNTGELFF.

V usage is TRBV7-9 and J usage is TRBJ2-2, with 10 bases fitting TRBD2. The V segment lost 6 bases and the J segment 0 bases; nucleotides outside the gene matches: 4. Germline V gene sequence: CDR1 SEHNR, CDR2 FQNEAQ (reference sequence). The CDR3 length is 16 residues. CDR3 DNA: TGTGCCAGCAGATCTAGCGGGAGCGCGAACACCGGGGAGCTGTTTTTT. It yields the protein CASRSSGSANTGELFF. Full variable domain (rest looked up from reference TRBV7-9 and TRBJ2-2): DTGVSQNPRHKITKRGQNVTFRCDPISEHNRLYWYRQTLGQGPEFLTYFQNEAQLEKSRLLSDRFSAERPKGSFSTLEIQRTEQGDSAMYLCASRSSGSANTGELFFGEGSRLTVL.

This clonotype was recorded a few times. V is TRBV5-1 and J is TRBJ2-3; perhaps TRBD1 as D (5 bases). Trimming removed 0 bases from V and 2 bases from J, with 10 bases in between. There are 15 residues in the CDR3. From germline, CDR1 is SGHRS and CDR2 YFSETQ. Written as DNA, the CDR3 is TGCGCCAGCAGCTTGGGGCAGGGTTTCACAGATACGCAGTATTTT. Translated, it gives CASSLGQGFTDTQYF.

This clonotype was recorded a few times. The CDR3 nucleotides are TGCGCCAGCAGCCAAGATACCCAGCTTAATCAGCCCCAGCATTTT. It yields the protein CASSQDTQLNQPQHF. This sequence joins TRBV4-1 and TRBJ1-5, with D unclear. This CDR3 comprises 15 residues. Trimming removed 0 bases from V and 4 bases from J, with 10 bases in between. The germline V gene encodes CDR1 MGHRA and CDR2 YSYEKL.

The chain joins TRBV6-2 or TRBV6-3 to TRBJ1-1, with 8 positions matching TRBD1. V gave up 5 bases and J gave up 0 bases; unmatched junction bases: 5. This CDR3 comprises 15 residues. Germline V gene lookup returns CDR1 MNHEY and CDR2 SVGEGT. CDR3 DNA sequence: TGTGCCAGCAGTGGGACAGGTACTGTGAACACTGAAGCTTTCTTT. Translated: CASSGTGTVNTEAFF.

The chain recombines TRBV6-2 or TRBV6-3 with TRBJ2-7; 11 positions match TRBD2. Germline V gene sequence: CDR1 MNHEY, CDR2 SVGEGT. The V and J ends lost 4 bases and 3 bases, in that order; junction bases with no gene match: 14. The CDR3 is 18 amino acids. The CDR3 reads CASSFDPPGTSGNYEQYF. The CDR3 nucleotides read TGTGCCAGCAGTTTCGATCCACCCGGGACTAGCGGAAACTACGAGCAGTACTTC.

V usage is TRBV5-1 and J usage is TRBJ1-6, with D possibly matching TRBD1 (6 bases). The CDR3 consists of 16 residues. Trimming left V 0 bases short and J 1 base short, with 8 bases between. Germline CDR1 is SGHRS and CDR2 is YFSETQ. CDR3: CASSLGGQSYNSPLHF. CDR3 bases: TGCGCCAGCAGCTTGGGGGGGCAATCCTATAATTCACCCCTCCACTTT.

This chain uses TRBV20-1 with TRBJ2-1, with a tentative D call TRBD2 (6 bases). V lost 6 bases to trimming and J lost 5 bases, with 14 bases between them. The CDR3 runs to 13 residues. The germline V gene encodes CDR1 DFQATT and CDR2 SNEGSKA (reference sequence). The DNA for the CDR3 is TGCAGTGCCCCCAGGAGGGTTGACAATGAGCAGTTCTTC. Translated, it gives CSAPRRVDNEQFF.

This clonotype was detected only a few times. In nucleotides, the CDR3 is TGTGCCAGCAGCTTAGATGTAAAAGAAGCTTTCTTT. Its translation: CASSLDVKEAFF. The chain recombines TRBV7-9 with TRBJ1-1; D gene uncertain. Germline CDR1 and CDR2: SEHNR and FQNEAQ (reference sequence). Trimming took off 1 base at V and 8 bases at J, with 8 bases between the two ends. The CDR3 extends over 12 amino acids.

The chain employs TRBV20-1 and TRBJ2-3; D may be TRBD1 or TRBD2 (5 bases each). Trimming removed 3 bases at V and 0 bases at J, with 13 bases between. The CDR3 loop spans 15 amino acids. Germline V gene lookup returns CDR1 DFQATT and CDR2 SNEGSKA (reference sequence). The CDR3 region has the DNA TGCAGTGCTAGGGGGCCCGGGAAGAGCACAGATACGCAGTATTTT. This gives the protein CSARGPGKSTDTQYF.

This clonotype was picked up many times. This chain uses TRBV24-1 with TRBJ2-3; D possibly corresponds to TRBD2 (6 bases). The germline V gene has CDR1 KGHDR and CDR2 SFDVKD. There are 14 residues in the CDR3. Trimming took off 6 bases at V and 0 bases at J, with 9 bases between the two ends. CDR3 bases: TGTGCCACCAGTCGCGGGATCAGCACAGATACGCAGTATTTT. Its protein product is CATSRGISTDTQYF.

This sequence joins TRBV7-3 and TRBJ2-1; 10 positions match TRBD1. The germline gives CDR1 SGHTA, CDR2 FQGTGA. With V trimmed by 1 base and J by 3 bases, 6 bases remained unmatched. The CDR3 has 17 amino acids. The CDR3 nucleotides are TGTGCCAGCAGCTTAATGCCGGGACAGGGGTACTACAATGAGCAGTTCTTC. The encoded protein is CASSLMPGQGYYNEQFF.